Following are 12 T cell receptor beta chains from one sample sequenced in a study of OX40 agonist ivuxolimab in advanced cancers. Profiled with immunoSEQ multiplex PCR; TCRdb holds only in-frame clones, not every one. Of around 64,000 clones listed, approximately 90% are singletons. Specimen: CD4+ or CD8+ T cells sorted from blood, collected in a trial of the OX40 agonist ivuxolimab. These receptors were collected from an adult with an advanced solid tumor such as melanoma, head and neck, liver or kidney cancer.

The V call is TRBV28, the J call TRBJ2-7; D not resolved. The CDR3 extends over 14 amino acids. V shed 2 bases and J shed 3 bases, with 11 bases lying between them. CDR1 and CDR2 (germline): MDHEN, SYDVKM. CDR3 sequence (DNA): TGTGCCAGCAGTTTAAGGGCGATCCTCTACGAGCAGTACTTC. Residues: CASSLRAILYEQYF.

The sample holds one count of this clone. This sequence joins TRBV4-1 and TRBJ2-7; 14 bases fit TRBD2. There are 17 residues in the CDR3. Germline CDR1 and CDR2: MGHRA and YSYEKL. Germline trimming cut 1 base from V and 2 bases from J; bases unmatched to any gene: 4. The CDR3 DNA follows: TGCGCCAGCAGCCAAGCCGGACTAGCGGGGGGTGCCTACGAGCAGTACTTC. Translation gives CASSQAGLAGGAYEQYF.

The rearrangement uses TRBV27 and TRBJ1-1; no reliable D call. CDR3 length: 14 amino acids. V was pared by 8 bases and J by 6 bases, with 19 bases between. CDR1 is MNHEY and CDR2 is SMNVEV in the germline V gene (reference sequence). CDR3 in DNA: TGTGCCAGCTCTTCGTTGGGAGGTTGGGCTGAAGCTTTCTTT. It specifies CASSSLGGWAEAFF.

This chain joins TRBV2 and TRBJ2-7; TRBD1 matches 8 bases. The CDR3 has 14 amino acids. V shed 10 bases, J shed 2 bases, and the junction held 10 bases outside the gene matches. Germline CDR1 and CDR2: SNHLY and FYNNEI. CDR3 region: CATSGGVSTYEQYF. Here the CDR3 DNA reads TGTGCCACCTCAGGGGGCGTATCGACCTACGAGCAGTACTTC.

The chain has TRBV29-1 and TRBJ1-1; no clear D. V lost 7 bases, J lost 6 bases, and 12 bases lay in between. From germline, CDR1 is SQVTM and CDR2 ANQGSEA. CDR3 length equals 11 residues. The CDR3 nucleotides read TGCAGCGCTCCATCGAGCGCTGAAGCTTTCTTT. Translation: CSAPSSAEAFF.

This chain connects TRBV9 to TRBJ2-7; tentatively, D is TRBD1 (5 bases). The CDR3 has 17 amino acids. CDR1 is SGDLS and CDR2 is YYNGEE in the germline V gene. V was trimmed by 0 bases and J by 1 base, leaving 17 bases between them. The CDR3: CASSVADISAPSYEQYF. In nucleotides, the CDR3 is TGTGCCAGCAGCGTAGCGGACATCTCGGCCCCTTCCTACGAGCAGTACTTC.

The rearrangement links TRBV11-2 to TRBJ2-5; no clear D gene. Trimming took 1 base from V and 5 from J, leaving 14 bases between them. This CDR3 is 15 amino acids long. Germline V gives CDR1 SGHAT, CDR2 FQNNGV. This CDR3 reads CASSLVSQRRETQYF. DNA for the CDR3: TGTGCCAGCAGCTTAGTAAGCCAGAGACGGGAGACCCAGTACTTC.

In DNA, the CDR3 is TGCGCCAGCAGCTGGACCACTAGCGGGGGATCCTACGAGCAGTACTTC. This gives the protein CASSWTTSGGSYEQYF. The gene calls are TRBV5-1 and TRBJ2-7, with TRBD2 matching over 11 bases. The CDR3 loop spans 16 amino acids. The germline V gene encodes CDR1 SGHRS and CDR2 YFSETQ. V shed 3 bases, J shed 1 base, and the junction held 6 bases outside the gene matches.

The chain links TRBV27 to TRBJ2-1, with 12 bases lining up with TRBD1. With V trimmed by 2 bases and J by 3 bases, 2 bases remained unmatched. The CDR3 loop spans 16 amino acids. Germline V CDR1 and CDR2: MNHEY, SMNVEV (reference sequence). CDR3: CASSLGTGGLYNEQFF. The CDR3 coding sequence is TGTGCCAGCAGTTTAGGGACAGGGGGCCTCTACAATGAGCAGTTCTTC.

The rearrangement links TRBV7-6 to TRBJ2-7; D may correspond to TRBD1 or TRBD2 (5 bases each). The CDR3 covers 14 residues. Looked up from germline, CDR1 is SGHVS and CDR2 is FNYEAQ. V shed 5 bases and J shed 2 bases, with 13 bases lying between them. CDR3 nucleotide sequence: TGTGCCAGCAGCCCTAGTGGGGGACCCTACGAGCAGTACTTC. The encoded protein is CASSPSGGPYEQYF.

This clone has just a few counts. Other DNA variants within this sample encode the same CDR3. The chain employs TRBV6-5 and TRBJ1-1; D is undetermined. The V and J ends lost 2 bases and 4 bases respectively, with 8 bases between them. The CDR3 has 13 amino acids. The germline CDR1 and CDR2 sequences are MNHEY and SVGAGI. The CDR3 sequence: CASSYQGITEAFF. The CDR3 DNA sequence: TGTGCCAGCAGTTACCAAGGAATCACTGAAGCTTTCTTT.

The genes are TRBV6-5 and TRBJ1-1; perhaps TRBD1 as D (6 bases). V lost 2 bases, J lost 1 base, and 11 bases lay in between. This CDR3 contains 15 residues. Germline V lookup: CDR1 MNHEY, CDR2 SVGAGI. CDR3 region: CASSYRGAGNTEAFF. Here the CDR3 DNA reads TGTGCCAGCAGTTACCGGGGGGCTGGGAACACTGAAGCTTTCTTT.